What follows is one T cell receptor (beta chain) and its context. Produced via immunoSEQ multiplex PCR; TCRdb's table is partial and in-frame only. The sample consists of about 420,000 clones, over 75% of them appearing once. The data originate from a study of Ad26.COV2.S vaccination and SARS-CoV-2 variants. Treatment described: some 20 received Ad26.COV2.S at low or high dose, single or two shots; several received placebo; per-sample allocation not given. Collection of the samples took place on day 63 after the first injection of vaccine or placebo. Germline values: CDR1 GTSNPN, CDR2 SVGIG (reference sequence). The CDR3 is made up of 15 amino acids. V lost 3 bases, J lost 2 bases, and 6 bases stayed unmatched.

The chain uses TRBV30 and TRBJ2-5, with 10 nucleotides matching TRBD2. The clonotype comes from a person aged 18-60 years who received the Ad26.COV2.S COVID-19 vaccine or a placebo. The material was peripheral blood, obtained in a trial of Ad26.COV2.S vaccine versus placebo. DNA of the CDR3: TGTGCCTGGAGCCATCTAGCGGGGGAGCAAGAGACCCAGTACTTC. Residues: CAWSHLAGEQETQYF.